The subject of this entry is one T cell receptor (beta chain). The age range of participants was about 18 to 100 years, with residence in about 25 US areas. In Cohort 3, a recovered donor had either two negative PCRs, clearance, or symptom resolution. This entry belongs to a study of blood T cell repertoires in COVID-19. The wider study: The analysed material was cDNA or gDNA that came from T cells, B-cell-depleted T cells, or PBMCs.

Methods used by the authors: Amplification of reference gene primers provided the estimated nucleated cell counts. This table comes from immunoSEQ multiplex PCR, and its TCRdb copy is limited to in-frame clones, with some not included. V and J calls and clone size come straight from that table; D and trimming were deduced from the DNA. Among about 180,000 clones listed, 88% were seen once. CDR1 is SGHTA, CDR2 FQGNSA, per germline. The junction had 11 bases not matched to a gene; V was cut back by 6 bases and J by 8 bases. The CDR3 length is 15 residues. The TCR comes from a woman younger than 30 who had recovered from COVID-19. The chain carries TRBV7-2 and TRBJ1-4; 8 bases are shared with TRBD1. The source material was PBMCs or T cells enriched from blood (not recorded which). The CDR3 sequence is CASRPGQGREEKLFF. The CDR3 region has the DNA TGTGCCAGCAGACCCGGACAGGGAAGAGAAGAAAAACTGTTTTTT.